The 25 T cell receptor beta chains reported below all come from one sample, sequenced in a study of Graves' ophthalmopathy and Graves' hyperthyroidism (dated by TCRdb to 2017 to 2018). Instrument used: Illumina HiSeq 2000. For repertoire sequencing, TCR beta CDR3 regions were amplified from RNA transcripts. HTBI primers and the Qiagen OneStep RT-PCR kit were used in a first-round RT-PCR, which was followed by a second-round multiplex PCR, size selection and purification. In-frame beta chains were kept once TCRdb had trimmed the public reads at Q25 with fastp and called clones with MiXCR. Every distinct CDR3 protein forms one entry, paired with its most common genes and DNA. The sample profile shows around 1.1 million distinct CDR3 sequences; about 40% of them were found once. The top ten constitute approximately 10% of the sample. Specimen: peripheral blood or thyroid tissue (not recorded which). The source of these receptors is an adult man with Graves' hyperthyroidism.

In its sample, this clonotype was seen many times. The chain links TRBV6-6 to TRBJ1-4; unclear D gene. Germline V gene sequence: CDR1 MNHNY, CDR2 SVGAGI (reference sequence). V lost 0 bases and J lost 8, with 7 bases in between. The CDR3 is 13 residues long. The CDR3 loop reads CASSYSSREKLFF. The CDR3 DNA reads TGTGCCAGCAGTTACTCTAGTCGAGAAAAACTGTTTTTT.

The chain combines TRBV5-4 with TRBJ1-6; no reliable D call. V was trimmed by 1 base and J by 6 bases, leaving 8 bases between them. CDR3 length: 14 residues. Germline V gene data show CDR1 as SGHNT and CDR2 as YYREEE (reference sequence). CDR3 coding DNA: TGTGCCAGCAGCTTGTTCGGGTCTAATTCACCCCTCCACTTT. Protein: CASSLFGSNSPLHF.

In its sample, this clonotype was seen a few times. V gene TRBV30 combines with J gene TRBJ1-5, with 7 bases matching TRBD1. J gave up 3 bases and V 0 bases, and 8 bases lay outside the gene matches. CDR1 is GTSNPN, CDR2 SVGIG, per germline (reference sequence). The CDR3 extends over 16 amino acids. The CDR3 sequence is CAWSVLGGQHNQPQHF. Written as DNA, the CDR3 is TGTGCCTGGAGTGTACTTGGGGGACAGCACAATCAGCCCCAGCATTTT. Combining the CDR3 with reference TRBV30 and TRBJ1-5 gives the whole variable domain SQTIHQWPATLVQPVGSPLSLECTVEGTSNPNLYWYRQAAGRGLQLLFYSVGIGQISSEVPQNLSASRPQDRQFILSSKKLLLSDSGFYLCAWSVLGGQHNQPQHFGDGTRLSIL.

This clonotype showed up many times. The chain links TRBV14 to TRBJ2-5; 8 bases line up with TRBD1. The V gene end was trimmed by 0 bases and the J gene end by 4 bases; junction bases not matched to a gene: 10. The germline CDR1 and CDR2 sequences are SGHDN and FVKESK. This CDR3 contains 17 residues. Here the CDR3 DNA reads TGTGCCAGCAGCCAAGATTGGCCAGGACAGGGACCAGAGACCCAGTACTTC. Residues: CASSQDWPGQGPETQYF. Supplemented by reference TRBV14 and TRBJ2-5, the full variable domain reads EAGVTQFPSHSVIEKGQTVTLRCDPISGHDNLYWYRRVMGKEIKFLLHFVKESKQDESGMPNNRFLAERTGGTYSTLKVQPAELEDSGVYFCASSQDWPGQGPETQYFGPGTRLLVL.

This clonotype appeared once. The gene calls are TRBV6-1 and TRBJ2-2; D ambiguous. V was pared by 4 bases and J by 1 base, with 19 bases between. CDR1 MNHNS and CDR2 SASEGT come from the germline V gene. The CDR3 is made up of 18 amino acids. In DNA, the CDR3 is TGTGCCAGCAGTGGTGACTTTCTGTTTTTCGGGAACACCGGGGAGCTGTTTTTT. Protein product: CASSGDFLFFGNTGELFF.

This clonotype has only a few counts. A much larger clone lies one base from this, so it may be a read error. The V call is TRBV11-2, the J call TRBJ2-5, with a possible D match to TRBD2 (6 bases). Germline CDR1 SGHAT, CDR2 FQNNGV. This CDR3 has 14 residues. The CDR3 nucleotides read TGTGCCAGCAGTGATAGCGGTTTCCAAGAGTCCCAGTACTTC. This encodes CASSDSGFQESQYF.

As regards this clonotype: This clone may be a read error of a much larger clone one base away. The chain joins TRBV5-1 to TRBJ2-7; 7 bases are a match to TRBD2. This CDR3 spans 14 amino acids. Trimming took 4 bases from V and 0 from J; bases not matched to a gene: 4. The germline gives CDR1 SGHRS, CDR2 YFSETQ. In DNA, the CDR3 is TGCGCCAGCAGCCAATGGGAGGGCTCCTACGAGCAGTACTTC. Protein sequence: CASSQWEGSYEQYF.

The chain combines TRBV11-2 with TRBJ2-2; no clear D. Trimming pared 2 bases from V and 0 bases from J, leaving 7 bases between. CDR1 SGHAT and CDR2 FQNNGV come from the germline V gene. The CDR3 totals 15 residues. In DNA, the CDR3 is TGTGCCAGCAGCTTATATGGGGCGAACACCGGGGAGCTGTTTTTT. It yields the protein CASSLYGANTGELFF.

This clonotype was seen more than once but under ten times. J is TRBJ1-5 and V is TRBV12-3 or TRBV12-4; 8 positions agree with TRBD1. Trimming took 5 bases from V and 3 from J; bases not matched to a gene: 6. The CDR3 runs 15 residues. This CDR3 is CASSTRTGINQPQHF. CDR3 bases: TGTGCCAGCAGTACGAGGACAGGGATCAATCAGCCCCAGCATTTT.

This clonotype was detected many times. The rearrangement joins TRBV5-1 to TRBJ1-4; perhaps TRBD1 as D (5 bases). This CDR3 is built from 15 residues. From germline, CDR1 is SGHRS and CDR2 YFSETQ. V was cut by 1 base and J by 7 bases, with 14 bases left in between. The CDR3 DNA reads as TGCGCCAGCAGCTTGTTACCGGGGGTGGCTGAAAAACTGTTTTTT. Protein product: CASSLLPGVAEKLFF.

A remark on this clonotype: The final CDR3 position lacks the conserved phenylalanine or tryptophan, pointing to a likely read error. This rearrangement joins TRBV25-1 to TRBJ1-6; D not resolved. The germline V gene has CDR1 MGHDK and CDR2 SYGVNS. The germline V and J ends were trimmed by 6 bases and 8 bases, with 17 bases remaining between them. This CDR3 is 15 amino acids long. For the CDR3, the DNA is TGTGCCAGCAGCCAAGGCGCAGGCGACTATTCACCCCTCCACCTT. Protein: CASSQGAGDYSPLHL.

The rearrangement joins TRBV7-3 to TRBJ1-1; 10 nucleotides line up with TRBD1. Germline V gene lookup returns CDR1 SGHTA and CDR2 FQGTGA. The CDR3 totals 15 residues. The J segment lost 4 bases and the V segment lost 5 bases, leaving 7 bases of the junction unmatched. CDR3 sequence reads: CASSGQGGWVTEAFF. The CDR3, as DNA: TGTGCCAGCAGCGGACAGGGGGGATGGGTCACTGAAGCTTTCTTT.

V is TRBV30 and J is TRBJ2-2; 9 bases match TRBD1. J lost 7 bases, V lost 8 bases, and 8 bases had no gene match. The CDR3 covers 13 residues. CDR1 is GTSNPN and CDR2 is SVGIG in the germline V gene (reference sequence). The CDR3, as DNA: TGTGCCGGGCGACAGGGGGACGACGGGGAGCTGTTTTTT. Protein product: CAGRQGDDGELFF.

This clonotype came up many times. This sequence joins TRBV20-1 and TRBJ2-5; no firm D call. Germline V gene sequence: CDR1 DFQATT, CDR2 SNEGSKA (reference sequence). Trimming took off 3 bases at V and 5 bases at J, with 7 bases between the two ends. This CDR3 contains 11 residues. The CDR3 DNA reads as TGCAGTGCTAGCGGCCTTGAGACCCAGTACTTC. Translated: CSASGLETQYF.

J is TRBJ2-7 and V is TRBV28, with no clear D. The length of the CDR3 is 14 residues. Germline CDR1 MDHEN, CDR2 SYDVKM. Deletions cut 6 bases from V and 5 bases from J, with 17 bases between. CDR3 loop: CASRSPAAGNEQYF. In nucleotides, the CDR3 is TGTGCCAGCAGATCCCCGGCGGCAGGAAACGAGCAGTACTTC.

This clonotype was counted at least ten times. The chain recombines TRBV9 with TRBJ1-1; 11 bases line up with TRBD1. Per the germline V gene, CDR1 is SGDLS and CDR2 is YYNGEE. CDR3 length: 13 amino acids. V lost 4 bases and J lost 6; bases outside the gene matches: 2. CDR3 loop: CASSPDRGPEAFF. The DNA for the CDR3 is TGTGCCAGCAGCCCGGACAGGGGGCCTGAAGCTTTCTTT.

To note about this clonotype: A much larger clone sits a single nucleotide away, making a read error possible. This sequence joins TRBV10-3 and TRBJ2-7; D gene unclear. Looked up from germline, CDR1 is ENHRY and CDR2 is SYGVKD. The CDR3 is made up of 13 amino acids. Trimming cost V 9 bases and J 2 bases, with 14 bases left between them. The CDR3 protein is CAMMPIRAYEQYF. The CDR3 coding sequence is TGTGCCATGATGCCTATACGGGCCTACGAGCAGTACTTC.

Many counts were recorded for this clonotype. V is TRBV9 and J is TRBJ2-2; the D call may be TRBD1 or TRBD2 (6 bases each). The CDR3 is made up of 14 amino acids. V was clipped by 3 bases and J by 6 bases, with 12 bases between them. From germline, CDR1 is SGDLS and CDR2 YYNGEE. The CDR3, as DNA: TGTGCCAGCAGCGCGTACAGGGAGGCCGGGGAGCTGTTTTTT. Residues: CASSAYREAGELFF.

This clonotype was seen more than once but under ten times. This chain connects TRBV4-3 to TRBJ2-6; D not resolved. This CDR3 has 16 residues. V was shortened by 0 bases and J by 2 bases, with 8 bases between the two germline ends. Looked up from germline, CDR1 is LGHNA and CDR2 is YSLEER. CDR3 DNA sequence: TGCGCCAGCAGCCAAGATAAGGGTGCTGGGGCCAACGTCCTGACTTTC. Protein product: CASSQDKGAGANVLTF.

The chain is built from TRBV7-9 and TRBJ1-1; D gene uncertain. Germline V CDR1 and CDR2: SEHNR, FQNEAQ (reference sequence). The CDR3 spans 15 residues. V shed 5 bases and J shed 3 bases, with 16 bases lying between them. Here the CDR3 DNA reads TGTGCCAGCAGCAATCGACATGTAACCGACACTGAAGCTTTCTTT. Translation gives CASSNRHVTDTEAFF.

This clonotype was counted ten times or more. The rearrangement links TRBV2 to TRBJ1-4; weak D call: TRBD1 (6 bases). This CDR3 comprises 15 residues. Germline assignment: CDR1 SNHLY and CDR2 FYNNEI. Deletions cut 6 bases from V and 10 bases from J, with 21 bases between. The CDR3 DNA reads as TGTGCCAGCAGGCCCCCGGGACAACGATCCGGAAAACTGTTTTTT. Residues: CASRPPGQRSGKLFF.

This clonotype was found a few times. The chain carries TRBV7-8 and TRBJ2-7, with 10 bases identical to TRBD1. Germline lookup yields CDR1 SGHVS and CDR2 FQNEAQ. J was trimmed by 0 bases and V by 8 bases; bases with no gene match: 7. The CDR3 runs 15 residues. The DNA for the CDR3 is TGTGCCAGCGACTTGGGGACAGGGGTCTCCTACGAGCAGTACTTC. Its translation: CASDLGTGVSYEQYF.

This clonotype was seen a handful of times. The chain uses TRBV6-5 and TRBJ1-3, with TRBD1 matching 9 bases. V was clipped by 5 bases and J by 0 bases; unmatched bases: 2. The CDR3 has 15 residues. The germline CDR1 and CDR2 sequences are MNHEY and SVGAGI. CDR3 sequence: CASSTGQGSGNTIYF. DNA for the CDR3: TGTGCCAGCAGTACGGGACAGGGCTCTGGAAACACCATATATTTT.

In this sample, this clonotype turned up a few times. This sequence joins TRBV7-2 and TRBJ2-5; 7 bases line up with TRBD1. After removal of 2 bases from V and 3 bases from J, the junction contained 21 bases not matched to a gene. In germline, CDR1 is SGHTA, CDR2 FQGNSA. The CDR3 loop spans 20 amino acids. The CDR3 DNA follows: TGTGCCAGCAGCTTACAGTTTTGGCAGGGGGAAGGAGGCCTGGAAGAGACCCAGTACTTC. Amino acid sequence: CASSLQFWQGEGGLEETQYF.

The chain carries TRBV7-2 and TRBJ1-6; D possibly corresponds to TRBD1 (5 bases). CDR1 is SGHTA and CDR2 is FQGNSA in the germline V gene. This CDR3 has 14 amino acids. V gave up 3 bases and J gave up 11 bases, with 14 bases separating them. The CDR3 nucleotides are TGTGCCAGCAGCTTGCAGGGAGAGGGGACACCCCTCCACTTT. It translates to CASSLQGEGTPLHF.